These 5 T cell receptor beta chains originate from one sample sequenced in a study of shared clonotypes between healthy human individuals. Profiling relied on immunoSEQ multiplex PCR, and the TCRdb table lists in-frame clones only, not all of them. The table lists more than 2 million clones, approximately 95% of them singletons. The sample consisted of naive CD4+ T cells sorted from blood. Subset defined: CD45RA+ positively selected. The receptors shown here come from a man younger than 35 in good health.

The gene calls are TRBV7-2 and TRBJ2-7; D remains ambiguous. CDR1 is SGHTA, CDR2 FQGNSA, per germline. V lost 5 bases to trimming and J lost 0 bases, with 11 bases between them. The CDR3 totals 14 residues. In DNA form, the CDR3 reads TGTGCCAGCAGCACGCAAGGCCCCTCCTACGAGCAGTACTTC. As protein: CASSTQGPSYEQYF.

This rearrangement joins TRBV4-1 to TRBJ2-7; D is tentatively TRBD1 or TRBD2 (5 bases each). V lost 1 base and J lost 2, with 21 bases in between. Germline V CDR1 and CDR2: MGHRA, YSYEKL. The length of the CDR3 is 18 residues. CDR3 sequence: CASSQGTIQRQGTYEQYF. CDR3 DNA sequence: TGCGCCAGCAGCCAAGGAACCATCCAGCGGCAGGGAACCTACGAGCAGTACTTC.

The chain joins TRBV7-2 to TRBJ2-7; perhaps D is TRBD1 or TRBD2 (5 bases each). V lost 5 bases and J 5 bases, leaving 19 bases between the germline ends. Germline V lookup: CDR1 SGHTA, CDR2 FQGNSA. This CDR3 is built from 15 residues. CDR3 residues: CASSLLGVVSDEQYF. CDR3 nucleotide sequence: TGTGCCAGCAGCCTACTGGGGGTGGTTAGCGACGAGCAGTACTTC.

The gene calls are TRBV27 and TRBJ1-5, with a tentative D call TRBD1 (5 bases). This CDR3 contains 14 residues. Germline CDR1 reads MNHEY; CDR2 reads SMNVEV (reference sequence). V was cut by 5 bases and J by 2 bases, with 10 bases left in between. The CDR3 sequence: CASSPTGGNQPQHF. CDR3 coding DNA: TGTGCCAGCAGTCCCACGGGGGGCAATCAGCCCCAGCATTTT.

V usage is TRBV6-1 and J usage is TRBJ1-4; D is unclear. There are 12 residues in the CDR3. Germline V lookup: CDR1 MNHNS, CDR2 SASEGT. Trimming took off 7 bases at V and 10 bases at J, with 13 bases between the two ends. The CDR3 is CASINDVGKLFF. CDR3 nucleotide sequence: TGTGCCAGCATTAATGACGTTGGAAAACTGTTTTTT.